This T cell receptor beta chain was observed in a study of vaccination effects on CD4 cells after COVID-19. Background on the study: Sampling occurred a median 72 days post second dose, range 14 to 241.

In germline, CDR1 is SGDLS, CDR2 YYNGEE. After removal of 0 bases from V and 0 bases from J, the junction contained 5 bases not matched to a gene. CDR3 length: 17 amino acids. Study-level findings and limits: Convalescent patients were scarce, and early post-infection timepoints were absent. There was marked clonal contraction among infection- and vaccine-induced clones late after vaccination.

Comments on this clone: Its antigen is unknown.

Antigen-specific CD4+ T cell clonotypes were called by their expansion after viral peptide-pool culture in ViraFEST. Culturing for around eleven days preceded CD4+ T cell isolation. Participants each got two BNT162b2 or mRNA-1273 vaccine doses. Nobody among the vaccine recipients had prior SARS-CoV-2 infection (nucleocapsid antibodies were negative). Sequencing was performed with immunoSEQ multiplex PCR; in TCRdb, only in-frame clones are kept and a portion is missing. The sample lists 30,000 to 40,000 clones, about 70% occurring once. The clonotype comes from a human donor who received a COVID-19 vaccine. The sequencing here drew on CD4+ T cells from PBMCs cultured with HCoV-229E spike peptides, taken after COVID-19 vaccination. The chain employs TRBV9 and TRBJ2-3; 9 bases line up with TRBD1. The CDR3 DNA is TGTGCCAGCAGCGTAGAGGGGACAGGGAAAAGCACAGATACGCAGTATTTT. It yields the protein CASSVEGTGKSTDTQYF. Full variable domain (rest looked up from reference TRBV9 and TRBJ2-3): DSGVTQTPKHLITATGQRVTLRCSPRSGDLSVYWYQQSLDQGLQFLIQYYNGEERAKGNILERFSAQQFPDLHSELNLSSLELGDSALYFCASSVEGTGKSTDTQYFGPGTRLTVL.